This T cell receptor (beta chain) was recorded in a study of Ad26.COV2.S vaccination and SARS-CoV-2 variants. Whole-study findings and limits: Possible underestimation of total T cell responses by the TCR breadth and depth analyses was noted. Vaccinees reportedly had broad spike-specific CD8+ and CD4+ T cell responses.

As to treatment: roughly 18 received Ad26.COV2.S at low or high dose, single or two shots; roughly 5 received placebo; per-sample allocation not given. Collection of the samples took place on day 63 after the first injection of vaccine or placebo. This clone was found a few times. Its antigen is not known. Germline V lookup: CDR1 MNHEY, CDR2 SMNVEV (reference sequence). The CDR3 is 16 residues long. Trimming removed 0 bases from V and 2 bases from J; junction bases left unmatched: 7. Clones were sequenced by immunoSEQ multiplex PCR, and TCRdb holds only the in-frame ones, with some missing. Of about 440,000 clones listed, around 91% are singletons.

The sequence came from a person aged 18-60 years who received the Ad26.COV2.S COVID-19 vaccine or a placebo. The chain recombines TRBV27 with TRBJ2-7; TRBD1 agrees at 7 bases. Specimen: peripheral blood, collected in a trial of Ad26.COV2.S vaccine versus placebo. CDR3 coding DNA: TGTGCCAGCAGTTTATCGACCGGGACAGCAACCTACGAGCAGTACTTC. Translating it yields CASSLSTGTATYEQYF.